The rows below give T cell receptor beta chains drawn from one sample of a study of blood T cell repertoires in COVID-19. TCRdb's table, derived via immunoSEQ multiplex PCR, lists solely in-frame clones and lacks some. Of fewer than 250,000 clones listed, more than 70% were seen once; the top ten hold 4% to 5.5%. The sample consisted of peripheral blood. Source of these receptors: a human donor in a cohort sampled during active COVID-19. The CDR3 runs from the conserved cysteine through the conserved F or W. A D gene is named only where the DNA matches it firmly. Size is omitted from some rows. Given values are once, few, many or a class for expanded clones.

D gene	clone size	V gene	J gene	CDR3 protein	CDR3 DNA
NA	NA	TRBV28	TRBJ2-4	CASSLRRLAKNIQYF	TGTGCCAGCAGTTTACGGAGATTAGCCAAAAACATTCAGTACTTC
TRBD1	NA	TRBV5-1	TRBJ2-3	CASSSDRVGTDTQYF	TGCGCCAGCAGCTCAGACAGGGTCGGGACAGATACGCAGTATTTT
NA	NA	TRBV11-2	TRBJ1-3	CASRGGDSGNTIYF	TGTGCCAGCCGCGGGGGTGACTCTGGAAACACCATATATTTT
TRBD1	NA	TRBV10-2	TRBJ2-7	CASSESNRGSYEQYF	TGCGCCAGCAGTGAGTCGAACAGGGGCTCCTACGAGCAGTACTTC
NA	few	TRBV5-1	TRBJ2-1	CASSLTDSGGSYNEQFF	TGCGCCAGCAGCTTGACTGATAGCGGAGGCTCCTACAATGAGCAGTTCTTC
NA	NA	TRBV1	TRBJ1-2	CTSSQVIQGAIEYGYTF	TGCACCAGCAGCCAAGTGATACAGGGGGCGATCGAGTATGGCTACACCTTC
NA	NA	TRBV7-9	TRBJ2-3	CASSLGSGYTDTQYF	TGTGCCAGCAGCTTAGGGTCGGGATACACAGATACGCAGTATTTT
NA	NA	TRBV9	TRBJ2-7	CASSVAARDYEQYF	TGTGCCAGCAGCGTAGCGGCCAGGGACTACGAGCAGTACTTC
NA	NA	TRBV7-2	TRBJ1-2	CASSSRLDLSAGYGYTF	TGTGCCAGCAGCTCCAGATTGGACTTGTCGGCAGGCTATGGCTACACCTTC
NA	NA	TRBV7-8	TRBJ2-5	CASRPRAQETQYF	TGTGCCAGCAGACCAAGAGCCCAAGAGACCCAGTACTTC
TRBD1	NA	TRBV11-2	TRBJ2-7	CASSWGQGGYEQYF	TGTGCCAGCAGCTGGGGACAGGGAGGTTACGAGCAGTACTTC